This T cell receptor (beta chain) was identified during a study of cytomegalovirus exposure and HLA in healthy donors. Study background: In an early release, HLA-typed donors contributed some 80 million unique TCR sequences. The study's findings and limits: Later on, a genetic analysis was performed. It linked a missense variant in DCLRE1C with V- and J-gene trimming of TCR beta. Data from an earlier analysis indicated that most TCR beta V segments were productive either about 87% or about 30% of the time. Rare TCR sequences dominated, though some public TCRs recurred in many donors.

Regarding this clone: Its cognate antigen is unknown.

Use of 60 Vbeta and 13 Jbeta primers characterized the PCR. Profiling relied on immunoSEQ multiplex PCR, and the TCRdb table lists in-frame clones only, not all of them. The repertoire holds roughly 99,000 clones, with around 73% as singletons. This CDR3 has 14 amino acids. In germline, CDR1 is SGHRS, CDR2 YFSETQ. The V end lost 4 bases, the J end lost 7 bases, and 12 bases lay between the germline ends. The gene calls are TRBV5-1 and TRBJ1-6; D ambiguous. Sequencing was performed on PBMCs. The sequence came from a man aged 25-45 years in good health and CMV-seronegative. CDR3 coding DNA: TGCGCCAGCAGCGATCGGACTGGCAATTCACCCCTCCACTTT. It encodes CASSDRTGNSPLHF.